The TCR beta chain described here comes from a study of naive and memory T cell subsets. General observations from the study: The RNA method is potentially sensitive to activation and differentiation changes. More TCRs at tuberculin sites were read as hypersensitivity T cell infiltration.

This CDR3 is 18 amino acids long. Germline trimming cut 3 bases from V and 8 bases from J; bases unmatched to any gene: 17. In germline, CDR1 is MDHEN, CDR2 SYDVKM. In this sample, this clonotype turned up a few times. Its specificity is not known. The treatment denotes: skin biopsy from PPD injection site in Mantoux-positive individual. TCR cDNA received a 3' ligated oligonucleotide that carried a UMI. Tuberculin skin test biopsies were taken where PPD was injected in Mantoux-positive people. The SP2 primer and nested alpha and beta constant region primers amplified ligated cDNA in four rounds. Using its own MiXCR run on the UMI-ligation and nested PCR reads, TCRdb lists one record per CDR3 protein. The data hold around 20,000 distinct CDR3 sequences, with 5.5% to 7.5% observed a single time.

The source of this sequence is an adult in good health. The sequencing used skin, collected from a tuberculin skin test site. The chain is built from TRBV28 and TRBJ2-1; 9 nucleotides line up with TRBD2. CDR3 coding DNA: TGTGCCAGCAGTTTTCCCACGCAGGGGACTAGCTTGTGGGATGAGCAGTTCTTC. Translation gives CASSFPTQGTSLWDEQFF.